The 5 T cell receptor beta chains given below trace back to one sample, sequenced in a study of long-term antiretroviral therapy in people with HIV. Researchers report immunoSEQ v3.0 was run at survey level. Only in-frame clones appear in the TCRdb table, and some are missing; sequencing was by immunoSEQ multiplex PCR. The sample lists some 48,000 clones, about 81% occurring once. Here the sequenced sample was unsorted PBMCs, taken 0.8 years after starting antiretroviral therapy. Source of these receptors: a woman between 18 and 29 years old with HIV.

The chain's CDR3 is CASSSSEDYQPQHF. The CDR3 DNA reads TGTGCCAGCAGCTCGTCAGAGGATTATCAGCCCCAGCATTTT. The genes are TRBV5-5 and TRBJ1-5; D is unresolved. Trimming removed 3 bases at V and 5 bases at J, with 12 bases between. Germline CDR1 is SGHKS and CDR2 is YYEKEE (reference sequence). This CDR3 is 14 amino acids long.

The sample holds a few counts of this clone. This rearrangement joins TRBV5-1 to TRBJ2-7; 10 bases match TRBD2. The junction had 5 bases not matched to a gene; V was cut back by 5 bases and J by 3 bases. From germline, CDR1 is SGHRS and CDR2 YFSETQ. The CDR3 is 14 residues long. Here the CDR3 reads CASRLAGNLYEQYF. DNA of the CDR3: TGCGCCAGCAGACTAGCGGGAAACCTCTACGAGCAGTACTTC.

CDR3 region: CASSLREGGNIQYF. The CDR3 nucleotides read TGTGCCAGCAGTTTGCGGGAGGGCGGAAACATTCAGTACTTC. The chain combines TRBV6-1 with TRBJ2-4; 9 nucleotides agree with TRBD2. The CDR3 has 14 amino acids. Germline assignment: CDR1 MNHNS and CDR2 SASEGT. J gave up 6 bases and V 5 bases, and 5 bases lay outside the gene matches.

The J gene is TRBJ2-5, the V gene TRBV19; 7 positions match TRBD2. The CDR3 has 13 residues. Germline V gives CDR1 LNHDA, CDR2 SQIVND (reference sequence). J gave up 5 bases and V 3 bases, and 3 bases lay outside the gene matches. The CDR3 here is CASSIGSGETQYF. The CDR3 bases are TGTGCCAGTAGTATTGGTAGCGGGGAGACCCAGTACTTC.

The chain uses TRBV5-4 and TRBJ1-4; the D gene is possibly TRBD1 (5 bases). CDR3 length: 15 amino acids. The V gene lost 3 bases and the J gene lost 1 base, with 10 bases spanning the gap. Germline CDR1 is SGHNT and CDR2 is YYREEE (reference sequence). CDR3 region: CASSWDQGTNEKLFF. In DNA, the CDR3 is TGTGCCAGCAGCTGGGACCAGGGAACTAATGAAAAACTGTTTTTT.